This T cell receptor beta chain originates from a study of blood T cell repertoires in COVID-19. Study overall: Acute-phase and convalescent COVID-19 samples originated in the United States, Italy and Spain. Sample material is recorded as cDNA or gDNA derived from T cells, B-cell-depleted T cells, or PBMCs.

Original methodology: The authors estimated nucleated cell counts from reference gene primer amplification. Profiling relied on immunoSEQ multiplex PCR, and the TCRdb table lists in-frame clones only, not all of them. The V and J calls and the clone size are those of that table, but D and trimming were determined from the DNA. This table has 19,000 or so clones, roughly 86% appearing once. Germline assignment: CDR1 KGHDR and CDR2 SFDVKD. CDR3 size: 17 residues. V shed 3 bases and J 1 base; nucleotides not matched to a gene: 6. Material: peripheral blood. This clonotype was obtained from a man in his 70s with acute or convalescent COVID-19. This rearrangement joins TRBV24-1 to TRBJ2-2; TRBD2 agrees at 8 bases. DNA of the CDR3: TGTGCCACCAGTGATGTCCCGGGACTAGGGAACACCGGGGAGCTGTTTTTT. It encodes CATSDVPGLGNTGELFF.